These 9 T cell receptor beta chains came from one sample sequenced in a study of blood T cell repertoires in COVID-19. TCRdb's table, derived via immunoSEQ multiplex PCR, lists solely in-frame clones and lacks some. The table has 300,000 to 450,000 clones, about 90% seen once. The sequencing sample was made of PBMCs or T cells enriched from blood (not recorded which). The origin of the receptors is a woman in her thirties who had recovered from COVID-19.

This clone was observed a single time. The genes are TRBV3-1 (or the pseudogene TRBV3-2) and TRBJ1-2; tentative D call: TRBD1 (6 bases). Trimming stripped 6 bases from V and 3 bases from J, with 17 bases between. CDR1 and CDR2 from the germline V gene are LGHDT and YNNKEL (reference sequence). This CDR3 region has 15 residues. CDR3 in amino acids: CASRQTGIRDYGYTF. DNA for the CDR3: TGTGCCAGCAGACAAACAGGGATTAGAGACTATGGCTACACCTTC.

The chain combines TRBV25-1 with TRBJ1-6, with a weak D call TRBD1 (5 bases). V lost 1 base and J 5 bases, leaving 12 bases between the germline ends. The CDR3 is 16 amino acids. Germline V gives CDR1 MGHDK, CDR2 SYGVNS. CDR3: CASSEFAGNNNSPLHF. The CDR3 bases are TGTGCCAGCAGTGAATTTGCAGGGAATAATAATTCACCCCTCCACTTT.

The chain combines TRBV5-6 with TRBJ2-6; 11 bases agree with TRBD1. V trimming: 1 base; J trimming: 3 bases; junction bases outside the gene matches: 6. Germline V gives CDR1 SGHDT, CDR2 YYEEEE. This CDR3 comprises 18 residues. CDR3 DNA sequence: TGTGCCAGCAGCTTGAAGGGACAGGGGGTAGGTGGGGCCAACGTCCTGACTTTC. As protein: CASSLKGQGVGGANVLTF. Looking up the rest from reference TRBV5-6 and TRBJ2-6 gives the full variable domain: DAGVTQSPTHLIKTRGQQVTLRCSPKSGHDTVSWYQQALGQGPQFIFQYYEEEERQRGNFPDRFSGHQFPNYSSELNVNALLLGDSALYLCASSLKGQGVGGANVLTFGAGSRLTVL.

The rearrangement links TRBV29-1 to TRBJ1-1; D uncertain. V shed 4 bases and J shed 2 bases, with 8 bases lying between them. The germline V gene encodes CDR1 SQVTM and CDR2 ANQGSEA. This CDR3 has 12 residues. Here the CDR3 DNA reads TGCAGCGTTGGTCAGGCAAACACTGAAGCTTTCTTT. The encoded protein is CSVGQANTEAFF.

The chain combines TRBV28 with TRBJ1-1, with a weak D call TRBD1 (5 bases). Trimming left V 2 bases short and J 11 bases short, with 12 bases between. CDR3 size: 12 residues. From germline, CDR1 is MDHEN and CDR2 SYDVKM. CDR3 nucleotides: TGTGCCAGCAGTTTAATTCAGGGTTCGGCTTTCTTT. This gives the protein CASSLIQGSAFF. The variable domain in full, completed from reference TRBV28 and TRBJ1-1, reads DVKVTQSSRYLVKRTGEKVFLECVQDMDHENMFWYRQDPGLGLRLIYFSYDVKMKEKGDIPEGYSVSREKKERFSLILESASTNQTSMYLCASSLIQGSAFFGQGTRLTVV.

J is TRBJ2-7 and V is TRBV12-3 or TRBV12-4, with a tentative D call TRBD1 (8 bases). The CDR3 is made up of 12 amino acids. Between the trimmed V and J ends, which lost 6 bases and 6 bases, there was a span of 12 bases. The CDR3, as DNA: TGTGCCAGCAGCTACAGGGGGGGCGAGCAGTACTTC. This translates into CASSYRGGEQYF.

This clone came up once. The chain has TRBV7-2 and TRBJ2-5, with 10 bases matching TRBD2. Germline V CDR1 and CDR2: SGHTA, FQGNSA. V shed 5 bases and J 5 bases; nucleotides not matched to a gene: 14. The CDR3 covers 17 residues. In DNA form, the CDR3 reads TGTGCCAGCAGCCTCTGGCCGGAGCGGGGGGGCCGGGAGACCCAGTACTTC. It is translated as CASSLWPERGGRETQYF.

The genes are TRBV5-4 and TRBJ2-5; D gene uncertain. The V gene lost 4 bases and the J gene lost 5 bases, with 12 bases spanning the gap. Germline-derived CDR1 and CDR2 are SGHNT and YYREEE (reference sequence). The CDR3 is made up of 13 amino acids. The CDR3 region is CASSLGVGETQYF. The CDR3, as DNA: TGTGCCAGCAGCCTCGGAGTCGGGGAGACCCAGTACTTC.

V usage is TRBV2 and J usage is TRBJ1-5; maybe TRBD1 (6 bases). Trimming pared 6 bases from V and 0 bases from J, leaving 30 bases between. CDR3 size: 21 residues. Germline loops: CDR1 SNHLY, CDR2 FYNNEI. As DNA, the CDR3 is TGTGCCAGCAGGGGGGATCCTCGTACAGGGAATCCCCTATATAGCAATCAGCCCCAGCATTTT. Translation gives CASRGDPRTGNPLYSNQPQHF. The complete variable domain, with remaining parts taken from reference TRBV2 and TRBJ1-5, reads EPEVTQTPSHQVTQMGQEVILRCVPISNHLYFYWYRQILGQKVEFLVSFYNNEISEKSEIFDDQFSVERPDGSNFTLKIRSTKLEDSAMYFCASRGDPRTGNPLYSNQPQHFGDGTRLSIL.